The present T cell receptor beta chain was sequenced within a study of blood T cell repertoires in COVID-19. Study at large: COVID-19 samples from acute and convalescent phases originated in the United States, Italy and Spain. PBMCs, B-cell-depleted T cells, or T cells provided the cDNA or gDNA that made up the material.

In the original analysis: Estimation of nucleated cell counts was performed using reference gene primer amplification. Only in-frame clones appear in the TCRdb table, and some are missing; sequencing was by immunoSEQ multiplex PCR. That table supplies the V and J calls and clone size; D and trimming were determined from the DNA. Counted here are 90,000 to 140,000 clones, about 85% occurring once; the ten biggest clones make up around 4.3%. This clone occurred a few times. CDR1 is SEHNR and CDR2 is FQNEAQ in the germline V gene (reference sequence). The length of the CDR3 is 11 residues. The germline V and J ends were trimmed by 3 bases and 12 bases, with 9 bases remaining between them.

This receptor was identified in a man in his forties or fifties with acute or convalescent COVID-19. The specimen sequenced was peripheral blood. This chain uses TRBV7-9 with TRBJ2-1; D is perhaps TRBD2 (6 bases). The DNA of the CDR3 is TGTGCCAGCAGCTTGGACTACAGGCAGTTCTTC. This encodes CASSLDYRQFF. Filled out from reference TRBV7-9 and TRBJ2-1, the complete variable domain reads DTGVSQNPRHKITKRGQNVTFRCDPISEHNRLYWYRQTLGQGPEFLTYFQNEAQLEKSRLLSDRFSAERPKGSFSTLEIQRTEQGDSAMYLCASSLDYRQFFGPGTRLTVL.